The rows below give T cell receptor beta chains drawn from one sample of a study of CD8 T cells in ankylosing spondylitis. TCRdb fed the 5' RACE reads into MiXCR, producing one record per CDR3 protein. The table includes about 100,000 distinct CDR3 sequences, around 24% detected once. The sequencing input was synovial fluid, either unsorted or a sorted T cell fraction (not recorded which). All receptors come from a male donor with ankylosing spondylitis. CDR3s include the opening cysteine and the closing phenylalanine or tryptophan.

TRBV20-1,TRBJ2-1,CSASPLAGADYNEQFF
TRBV29-1,TRBJ2-1,CSVAVWWGGHNEQFF
TRBV10-2,TRBJ2-6,CASSVSGANVLTF
TRBV4-1,TRBJ2-1,CASSQDMRGEQFF
TRBV4-2,TRBJ2-3,CASSLFRDSQITDTQYF
TRBV15,TRBJ1-2,CATSRDETGALRGYTF
TRBV29-1,TRBJ2-7,CSAVRDRDSYEQYF
TRBV5-1,TRBJ2-1,CASSLWTSGGDEQFF
TRBV11-2,TRBJ1-3,CASSLGSKGNTIYF
TRBV7-9,TRBJ2-3,CASRRDADTQYF
TRBV20-1,TRBJ1-2,CSAANYGYTF
TRBV5-1,TRBJ2-1,CASSPRAPSGRYYNEQFF
TRBV20-1,TRBJ2-2,CSARVRGSGELFF
TRBV7-2,TRBJ2-3,CASSPRDYGTDTQYF